Listed below are T cell receptor beta chains from one sample, sequenced in a study of siplizumab effects on memory and regulatory T cells. Only in-frame clones appear in the TCRdb table, and some are missing; sequencing was by immunoSEQ multiplex PCR. In the table there are over 70,000 clones, around 95% of which are singletons. Sequencing was carried out using CD8+ T cells sorted from blood. The receptors come from a human donor in good health. Both conserved end residues are part of each CDR3. The D gene is left open where the match is weak.

V gene: TRBV14; D gene: -; J gene: TRBJ2-1; CDR3 protein: CASSPLMSSYNEQFF; CDR3 DNA: TGTGCCAGCAGCCCTTTAATGAGCTCCTACAATGAGCAGTTCTTC
V gene: TRBV4-1; D gene: -; J gene: TRBJ2-1; CDR3 protein: CASSQVSGEQFF; CDR3 DNA: TGCGCCAGCAGCCAAGTATCGGGAGAGCAGTTCTTC
V gene: TRBV5-1; D gene: -; J gene: TRBJ2-3; CDR3 protein: CASNPGEYDTQYF; CDR3 DNA: TGCGCCAGCAACCCGGGAGAATATGATACGCAGTATTTT
V gene: TRBV27; D gene: TRBD1; J gene: TRBJ2-7; CDR3 protein: CASSLGTGPYEQYF; CDR3 DNA: TGTGCCAGCAGTCTCGGGACAGGGCCCTACGAGCAGTACTTC
V gene: TRBV5-4; D gene: TRBD2; J gene: TRBJ2-7; CDR3 protein: CASSSRGGVGEQYF; CDR3 DNA: TGTGCCAGCAGTTCCCGCGGGGGGGTCGGAGAGCAGTACTTC
V gene: TRBV5-1; D gene: TRBD2; J gene: TRBJ2-5; CDR3 protein: CASSLEASGRMETQYF; CDR3 DNA: TGCGCCAGCAGCTTGGAGGCTAGCGGGAGAATGGAGACCCAGTACTTC
V gene: TRBV2; D gene: -; J gene: TRBJ1-1; CDR3 protein: CASLTSGNGGVEAFF; CDR3 DNA: TGTGCCAGCCTCACGTCCGGTAACGGTGGGGTAGAAGCTTTCTTT
V gene: TRBV27; D gene: -; J gene: TRBJ1-1; CDR3 protein: CASSLQGGGTEAFF; CDR3 DNA: TGTGCCAGCAGTTTACAGGGAGGGGGAACTGAAGCTTTCTTT
V gene: TRBV11-2; D gene: TRBD2; J gene: TRBJ2-3; CDR3 protein: CASTNSLAGDTDTQYF; CDR3 DNA: TGTGCCAGCACTAATAGTCTAGCGGGGGACACAGATACGCAGTATTTT
V gene: TRBV6-5; D gene: -; J gene: TRBJ2-7; CDR3 protein: CASSYGTNYEQYF; CDR3 DNA: TGTGCCAGCAGTTACGGGACCAACTACGAGCAGTACTTC
V gene: TRBV6-6; D gene: -; J gene: TRBJ2-7; CDR3 protein: CASSLTFYEQYF; CDR3 DNA: TGTGCCAGCAGTTTGACATTCTACGAGCAGTACTTC